The 32 T cell receptor beta chains presented below share a single source sample, sequenced in a study of cytomegalovirus exposure and HLA in healthy donors. Clones were read by immunoSEQ multiplex PCR, and TCRdb kept only the in-frame ones, dropping some. The data show tens of thousands of clones, with 96% seen just once and about 1.3% held by the top ten. The sequenced sample was PBMCs. Receptors were obtained from a woman aged 18 to 35 in good health and CMV-seronegative.

This clone was detected once. This rearrangement joins TRBV5-1 to TRBJ2-1, with 10 bases matching TRBD1. Trimming removed 4 bases from V and 7 bases from J; junction bases left unmatched: 8. The CDR3 spans 15 residues. Germline V CDR1 and CDR2: SGHRS, YFSETQ. CDR3 sequence: CASSPGTGEWNEQFF. CDR3 DNA: TGCGCCAGCAGCCCCGGGACAGGGGAATGGAATGAGCAGTTCTTC.

The rearrangement links TRBV11-2 to TRBJ2-3; perhaps TRBD2 as D (5 bases). Germline V gives CDR1 SGHAT, CDR2 FQNNGV. There are 11 residues in the CDR3. Trimming removed 3 bases from V and 9 bases from J, with 7 bases in between. The CDR3 reads CASSFEGTQYF. In nucleotides, the CDR3 is TGTGCCAGCAGCTTTGAGGGAACGCAGTATTTT.

The V and J genes are TRBV6-5 and TRBJ2-3; 12 positions agree with TRBD2. This CDR3 spans 15 amino acids. Germline CDR1 and CDR2: MNHEY and SVGAGI. V lost 6 bases to trimming and J lost 4 bases; unmatched junction nucleotides: 5. In DNA, the CDR3 is TGTGCCAGCAGGACTCTAGCGGGAGGGGCAGATACGCAGTATTTT. The encoded protein is CASRTLAGGADTQYF.

The J gene is TRBJ1-6, the V gene TRBV5-1; possibly TRBD1 for D (6 bases). The V and J ends lost 1 base and 4 bases respectively, with 21 bases between them. The germline V gene has CDR1 SGHRS and CDR2 YFSETQ. The CDR3 runs 19 residues. CDR3 sequence (DNA): TGCGCCAGCAGCTTGTTCGGGGACACGAAGAAAGGATATAATTCACCCCTCCACTTT. This sequence encodes CASSLFGDTKKGYNSPLHF.

The gene calls are TRBV7-2 and TRBJ2-7; 7 bases are shared with TRBD1. The ends lost 1 base at V and 5 bases at J; junction bases unmatched: 14. This CDR3 is built from 17 residues. CDR1 is SGHTA, CDR2 FQGNSA, per germline. CDR3: CASSLVPWETGSHEQYF. The CDR3 nucleotides read TGTGCCAGCAGCTTAGTCCCTTGGGAGACAGGGAGCCACGAGCAGTACTTC. The entire variable domain, with the rest obtained from reference TRBV7-2 and TRBJ2-7, is as follows: GAGVSQSPSNKVTEKGKDVELRCDPISGHTALYWYRQSLGQGLEFLIYFQGNSAPDKSGLPSDRFSAERTGGSVSTLTIQRTQQEDSAVYLCASSLVPWETGSHEQYFGPGTRLTVT.

The chain employs TRBV6-5 and TRBJ2-1, with 8 nucleotides matching TRBD2. The CDR3 has 15 amino acids. Trimming took 5 bases from V and 3 from J; bases not matched to a gene: 6. From germline, CDR1 is MNHEY and CDR2 SVGAGI. The CDR3 nucleotides are TGTGCCAGCAGTAAGACCGGGACTAGCTACAATGAGCAGTTCTTC. Protein: CASSKTGTSYNEQFF.

J is TRBJ2-3 and V is TRBV7-6, with 10 bases identical to TRBD1. J was trimmed by 6 bases and V by 5 bases; bases with no gene match: 2. The CDR3 has 13 amino acids. Germline lookup yields CDR1 SGHVS and CDR2 FNYEAQ. Here the CDR3 reads CASSEDRGDTQYF. The DNA for the CDR3 is TGTGCCAGCAGCGAGGACAGGGGGGATACGCAGTATTTT.

The gene calls are TRBV5-4 and TRBJ1-2; D is unresolved. Germline V gene lookup returns CDR1 SGHNT and CDR2 YYREEE (reference sequence). V was trimmed by 1 base and J by 5 bases, leaving 12 bases between them. The CDR3 runs 14 residues. The CDR3 sequence: CASSLPPGEYGYTF. CDR3 DNA: TGTGCCAGCAGCTTGCCTCCAGGTGAATATGGCTACACCTTC.

The CDR3: CASSSRPTGVYGYTF. The CDR3 nucleotides read TGTGCCAGCAGCTCGCGGCCAACGGGGGTCTATGGCTACACCTTC. V gene TRBV9 combines with J gene TRBJ1-2, with D perhaps matching TRBD1 (5 bases). Trimming took off 4 bases at V and 4 bases at J, with 17 bases between the two ends. This CDR3 contains 15 residues. Germline V gene lookup returns CDR1 SGDLS and CDR2 YYNGEE.

DNA for the CDR3: TGTGCCAGCAGCCCCGGGTGGGCGGGGGAGACCCAGTACTTC. Residues: CASSPGWAGETQYF. This chain joins TRBV6-1 and TRBJ2-5, with a possible D match to TRBD2 (6 bases). The CDR3 covers 14 residues. V lost 6 bases and J 5 bases, leaving 16 bases between the germline ends. Germline V gives CDR1 MNHNS, CDR2 SASEGT.

The chain has TRBV25-1 and TRBJ1-4; D possibly corresponds to TRBD1 (5 bases). The germline V gene encodes CDR1 MGHDK and CDR2 SYGVNS. V was cut by 4 bases and J by 11 bases, with 17 bases left in between. The CDR3 runs 14 residues. CDR3 sequence reads: CASSGTWGAEKLFF. In DNA, the CDR3 is TGTGCCAGCAGTGGGACGTGGGGCGCAGAGAAACTGTTTTTT.

This chain connects TRBV11-2 to TRBJ1-1; tentatively, D is TRBD1 (5 bases). The CDR3 is 14 amino acids. Germline values: CDR1 SGHAT, CDR2 FQNNGV. Deletions cut 2 bases from V and 7 bases from J, with 14 bases between. The CDR3 loop is CASSLSPGYVEAFF. The CDR3 DNA reads as TGTGCCAGCAGCTTATCTCCAGGGTACGTTGAAGCTTTCTTT.

The rearrangement uses TRBV2 and TRBJ2-3; 7 bases map to TRBD2. CDR1 and CDR2 (germline): SNHLY, FYNNEI. V gave up 8 bases and J gave up 1 base; unmatched junction bases: 9. The CDR3 has 15 residues. The CDR3 loop reads CASSRASGGTDTQYF. The CDR3 bases are TGTGCCAGCTCAAGAGCTAGCGGCGGCACAGATACGCAGTATTTT.

The chain has TRBV5-1 and TRBJ2-1; 9 bases are shared with TRBD2. V lost 2 bases and J lost 0; bases outside the gene matches: 6. The V gene's germline CDR1 is SGHRS and CDR2 YFSETQ. The CDR3 totals 17 residues. The chain's CDR3 is CASSFPSSGISYNEQFF. CDR3 DNA: TGCGCCAGCAGCTTTCCTTCTAGCGGGATCTCCTACAATGAGCAGTTCTTC. Based on the CDR3 plus reference TRBV5-1 and TRBJ2-1, the full variable domain is KAGVTQTPRYLIKTRGQQVTLSCSPISGHRSVSWYQQTPGQGLQFLFEYFSETQRNKGNFPGRFSGRQFSNSRSEMNVSTLELGDSALYLCASSFPSSGISYNEQFFGPGTRLTVL.

The CDR3 protein is CASSPQRHAETQYF. The CDR3 DNA reads TGTGCCAGCTCACCCCAAAGACACGCCGAGACCCAGTACTTC. The rearrangement uses TRBV18 and TRBJ2-5; D uncertain. CDR3 length: 14 residues. V was clipped by 3 bases and J by 5 bases, with 13 bases between them. The germline V gene encodes CDR1 KGHSH and CDR2 LQKENI. Full variable domain (remainder filled in from reference TRBV18 and TRBJ2-5): NAGVMQNPRHLVRRRGQEARLRCSPMKGHSHVYWYRQLPEEGLKFMVYLQKENIIDESGMPKERFSAEFPKEGPSILRIQQVVRGDSAAYFCASSPQRHAETQYFGPGTRLLVL.

The rearrangement uses TRBV6-1 and TRBJ1-1; D is possibly TRBD1 (6 bases). CDR3 size: 13 residues. Per germline, CDR1 MNHNS and CDR2 SASEGT. The V end lost 6 bases, the J end lost 3 bases, and 11 bases lay between the germline ends. CDR3 in DNA: TGTGCCAGCAGGTCTCAGGGGTACACTGAAGCTTTCTTT. Residues: CASRSQGYTEAFF.

The rearrangement joins TRBV19 to TRBJ2-1; D remains ambiguous. V was clipped by 5 bases and J by 4 bases, with 12 bases between them. CDR1 and CDR2 (germline): LNHDA, SQIVND (reference sequence). This CDR3 comprises 14 residues. CDR3 region: CASSHPVRYNEQFF. The CDR3 DNA follows: TGTGCCAGTAGTCATCCCGTCAGATACAATGAGCAGTTCTTC.

Written as DNA, the CDR3 is TGTGCCAGCAGCCCGTTACTAGCGGGGAGAGGTTACGAGCAGTACTTC. Amino acids: CASSPLLAGRGYEQYF. This chain links TRBV13 with TRBJ2-7, with 10 bases aligning to TRBD2. V was pared by 5 bases and J by 4 bases, with 11 bases of the junction left unmatched. Germline V gene lookup returns CDR1 PRHDT and CDR2 FYEKMQ (reference sequence). CDR3 length: 16 amino acids.

V gene TRBV5-1 combines with J gene TRBJ2-2, with 7 bases identical to TRBD1. V was pared by 1 base and J by 2 bases, with 5 bases of the junction left unmatched. Germline values: CDR1 SGHRS, CDR2 YFSETQ. The length of the CDR3 is 16 residues. This chain's CDR3 is CASSLLQGRNTGELFF. CDR3 nucleotide sequence: TGCGCCAGCAGCTTGCTACAGGGGCGAAACACCGGGGAGCTGTTTTTT.

The rearrangement joins TRBV4-1 to TRBJ2-5, with 8 bases that match TRBD2. The CDR3 is 17 residues long. CDR1 is MGHRA and CDR2 is YSYEKL in the germline V gene. V lost 0 bases and J lost 3; bases outside the gene matches: 9. The CDR3 is CASSQELSGRVEETQYF. In DNA, the CDR3 is TGCGCCAGCAGCCAAGAGCTAAGCGGGAGAGTTGAAGAGACCCAGTACTTC.

This chain links TRBV18 with TRBJ2-7; tentatively, D is TRBD1 (6 bases). The germline gives CDR1 KGHSH, CDR2 LQKENI. The CDR3 runs to 14 residues. The germline V and J ends were trimmed by 0 bases and 3 bases, with 9 bases remaining between them. The DNA of the CDR3 is TGTGCCAGCTCACCACCGGCAGGGGACTACGAGCAGTACTTC. It translates to CASSPPAGDYEQYF.

This clone was observed a single time. The chain recombines TRBV29-1 with TRBJ2-7; 10 nucleotides align to TRBD2. Germline V gives CDR1 SQVTM, CDR2 ANQGSEA. CDR3 length equals 14 residues. J lost 3 bases, V lost 6 bases, and 8 bases had no gene match. As DNA, the CDR3 is TGCAGCGTCGGGGAACTAGCGGGAAGCTACGAGCAGTACTTC. This codes for CSVGELAGSYEQYF.

The rearrangement uses TRBV11-3 and TRBJ2-1, with 14 bases lining up with TRBD2. J lost 4 bases, V lost 5 bases, and 10 bases had no gene match. Germline V lookup: CDR1 SGHNT, CDR2 YENEEA. The CDR3 consists of 18 residues. The DNA for the CDR3 is TGTGCCAGCAGCACCCGGACTAGCGGGAGGTATACTTACAATGAGCAGTTCTTC. Encoded protein: CASSTRTSGRYTYNEQFF. Full variable domain (remainder filled in from reference TRBV11-3 and TRBJ2-1): EAGVVQSPRYKIIEKKQPVAFWCNPISGHNTLYWYLQNLGQGPELLIRYENEEAVDDSQLPKDRFSAERLKGVDSTLKIQPAELGDSAVYLCASSTRTSGRYTYNEQFFGPGTRLTVL.

The chain combines TRBV28 with TRBJ2-5; the match to TRBD2 covers 11 bases. Germline values: CDR1 MDHEN, CDR2 SYDVKM. CDR3 length equals 15 residues. The V gene end was trimmed by 4 bases and the J gene end by 4 bases; junction bases not matched to a gene: 5. The CDR3: CASSSTSGMIETQYF. CDR3 coding DNA: TGTGCCAGCAGTTCGACTAGCGGGATGATAGAGACCCAGTACTTC.

The chain combines TRBV6-7 with TRBJ2-7, with TRBD2 matching 8 bases. TRBV6-7 is an ORF, with its function uncertain. The CDR3 contains 14 residues. V dropped 7 bases and J dropped 4; count of bases not matched to a gene: 9. CDR3 protein: CASTPQAGVYEQYF. The CDR3 bases are TGTGCCAGCACCCCCCAAGCGGGAGTTTACGAGCAGTACTTC.

This chain uses TRBV27 with TRBJ2-5, with D maybe TRBD2 (5 bases). The CDR3 has 14 residues. The ends were cut back, 8 bases at V and 5 bases at J, with 18 bases in the middle. The germline V gene encodes CDR1 MNHEY and CDR2 SMNVEV (reference sequence). The CDR3, as DNA: TGTGCCAGCGGAGAGGGCTTGCGCCAGGAGACCCAGTACTTC. The encoded protein is CASGEGLRQETQYF.

This clone was counted once. The chain employs TRBV10-2 and TRBJ1-2; D not resolved. With 8 bases removed from V and 7 bases from J, the gap between germline ends came to 17 bases. The CDR3 is 13 amino acids. Germline CDR1 WSHSY, CDR2 SAAADI. In nucleotides, the CDR3 is TGCGCCAGCCTGAGCGACTTCCTTTCTGGCTACACCTTC. It codes for CASLSDFLSGYTF.

In its sample, this clone was seen once. The CDR3 protein is CASSVGLAGEGEQYF. The CDR3, as DNA: TGTGCCAGCAGCGTAGGGTTAGCGGGAGAGGGAGAGCAGTACTTC. The rearrangement joins TRBV9 to TRBJ2-7, with 9 bases aligning to TRBD2. This CDR3 spans 15 amino acids. V trimming: 0 bases; J trimming: 7 bases; junction bases outside the gene matches: 8. CDR1 and CDR2 from the germline V gene are SGDLS and YYNGEE. The whole variable domain, filled in from reference TRBV9 and TRBJ2-7, reads DSGVTQTPKHLITATGQRVTLRCSPRSGDLSVYWYQQSLDQGLQFLIQYYNGEERAKGNILERFSAQQFPDLHSELNLSSLELGDSALYFCASSVGLAGEGEQYFGPGTRLTVT.

The chain has TRBV5-4 and TRBJ2-7, with D possibly being TRBD1 (6 bases). Germline-derived CDR1 and CDR2 are SGHNT and YYREEE (reference sequence). V lost 4 bases and J 5 bases, leaving 10 bases between the germline ends. The CDR3 length is 12 residues. The CDR3, as DNA: TGTGCCAGCAGCCAGGACAGTAACGAGCAGTACTTC. Protein sequence: CASSQDSNEQYF. The full variable domain, its missing parts supplied by reference TRBV5-4 and TRBJ2-7, is ETGVTQSPTHLIKTRGQQVTLRCSSQSGHNTVSWYQQALGQGPQFIFQYYREEENGRGNFPPRFSGLQFPNYSSELNVNALELDDSALYLCASSQDSNEQYFGPGTRLTVT.

This clone was seen a handful of times. The chain uses TRBV27 and TRBJ2-1; D is uncertain. Germline V gene sequence: CDR1 MNHEY, CDR2 SMNVEV (reference sequence). The CDR3 loop spans 11 amino acids. Trimming left V 5 bases short and J 3 bases short, with 2 bases between. CDR3 sequence reads: CASSHYNEQFF. CDR3 nucleotides: TGTGCCAGCAGTCACTACAATGAGCAGTTCTTC.

This chain joins TRBV27 and TRBJ2-7; 9 positions agree with TRBD2. Per the germline V gene, CDR1 is MNHEY and CDR2 is SMNVEV (reference sequence). V dropped 7 bases and J dropped 7; count of bases not matched to a gene: 11. The CDR3 has 14 residues. In DNA, the CDR3 is TGTGCCAGCAATCTCATAGCGGGAGTCGGGGAGCAGTACTTC. This sequence encodes CASNLIAGVGEQYF.

The chain uses TRBV27 and TRBJ2-7, with 13 bases fitting TRBD2. CDR1 is MNHEY, CDR2 SMNVEV, per germline (reference sequence). This CDR3 has 18 amino acids. V gave up 2 bases and J gave up 0 bases; unmatched junction bases: 7. CDR3 loop: CASSLRTSGSYRSYEQYF. In nucleotides, the CDR3 is TGTGCCAGCAGTTTACGGACTAGCGGGAGTTACCGCTCCTACGAGCAGTACTTC.